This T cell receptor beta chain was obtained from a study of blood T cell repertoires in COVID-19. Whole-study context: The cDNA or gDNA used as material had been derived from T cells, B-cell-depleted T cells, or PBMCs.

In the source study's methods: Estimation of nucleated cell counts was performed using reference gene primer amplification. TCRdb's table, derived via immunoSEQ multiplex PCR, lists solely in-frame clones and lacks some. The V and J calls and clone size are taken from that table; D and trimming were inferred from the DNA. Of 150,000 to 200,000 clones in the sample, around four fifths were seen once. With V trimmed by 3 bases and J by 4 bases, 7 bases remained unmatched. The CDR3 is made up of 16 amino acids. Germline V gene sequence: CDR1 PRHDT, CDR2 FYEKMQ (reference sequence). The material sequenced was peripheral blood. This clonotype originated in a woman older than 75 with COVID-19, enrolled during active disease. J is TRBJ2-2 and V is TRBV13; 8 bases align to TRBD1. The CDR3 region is CASSFRQGSSTGELFF. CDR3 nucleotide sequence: TGTGCCAGCAGCTTCCGACAGGGGTCCTCCACCGGGGAGCTGTTTTTT.